The clone carrying this TCR beta chain was detected ten times or more. What it binds is unknown. Molecular barcoded adaptors covering alpha/delta and beta/gamma chains were used on roughly 400 ng RNA. Using its own MiXCR run on the reads, TCRdb lists one record per CDR3 protein. The data show around 140,000 distinct CDR3 sequences, around 13% seen once. The source of the sample is a study of read filtering for tumor transcriptome and immune sequencing. CDR3 length: 16 amino acids. Germline V lookup: CDR1 MGHRA, CDR2 YSYEKL. Trimming left V 0 bases short and J 4 bases short, with 15 bases between. Overall study results and limits: The CD138-negative fraction was mixed bone marrow immune cells, not pure T cells.

Sample: a population of CD138-negative cells sorted from bone marrow. This chain links TRBV4-1 with TRBJ1-1; possible D gene TRBD1, 5 bases. The source is a donor aged 40 or over with multiple myeloma. CDR3 in DNA: TGCGCCAGCAGCCAAGAATTTTGGAGGGGTATCACTGAAGCTTTCTTT. This translates into CASSQEFWRGITEAFF.